Below are 31 T cell receptor beta chains sequenced from a single sample in a study of blood T cell repertoires in COVID-19. Sequenced by immunoSEQ multiplex PCR; TCRdb stores in-frame clones only, minus some. The table records roughly 120,000 clones, roughly 88% of them present only once. Sequencing input: peripheral blood. These TCRs come from a woman between 50 and 59 years old with active or convalescent COVID-19.

This clone was seen a few times. The chain carries TRBV2 and TRBJ2-2; D ambiguous. CDR3 size: 12 residues. Germline V gives CDR1 SNHLY, CDR2 FYNNEI. The V gene lost 7 bases and the J gene lost 4 bases, with 7 bases spanning the gap. The CDR3 DNA reads as TGTGCCAGCAATGTCGGCACCGGGGAGCTGTTTTTT. This translates into CASNVGTGELFF.

The rearrangement joins TRBV28 to TRBJ2-3; TRBD2 aligns across 7 bases. V gave up 3 bases and J gave up 1 base; unmatched junction bases: 13. CDR1 and CDR2 (germline): MDHEN, SYDVKM. The CDR3 totals 18 residues. The CDR3 DNA reads TGTGCCAGCAGTTTTCGGGGGAGGGCCAGGTGGGGCACAGATACGCAGTATTTT. This codes for CASSFRGRARWGTDTQYF.

The chain combines TRBV30 with TRBJ2-2, with a tentative D call TRBD2 (6 bases). Trimming pared 2 bases from V and 6 bases from J, leaving 10 bases between. The germline gives CDR1 GTSNPN, CDR2 SVGIG (reference sequence). This CDR3 has 13 residues. CDR3 bases: TGTGCCTGGAGTCCAGGGAGGCCCGGGGAGCTGTTTTTT. Amino acids: CAWSPGRPGELFF.

The chain uses TRBV28 and TRBJ1-5; 10 bases agree with TRBD1. Germline assignment: CDR1 MDHEN and CDR2 SYDVKM. V was clipped by 3 bases and J by 0 bases; unmatched bases: 11. This CDR3 is built from 19 residues. This CDR3 reads CASSFVRDRGPYSNQPQHF. In DNA form, the CDR3 reads TGTGCCAGCAGTTTCGTCAGGGACAGGGGACCTTATAGCAATCAGCCCCAGCATTTT. Full variable domain (outside the CDR3, taken from reference TRBV28 and TRBJ1-5): DVKVTQSSRYLVKRTGEKVFLECVQDMDHENMFWYRQDPGLGLRLIYFSYDVKMKEKGDIPEGYSVSREKKERFSLILESASTNQTSMYLCASSFVRDRGPYSNQPQHFGDGTRLSIL.

The J gene is TRBJ1-4, the V gene TRBV2; 8 bases agree with TRBD1. The germline CDR1 and CDR2 sequences are SNHLY and FYNNEI. V was pared by 3 bases and J by 9 bases, with 9 bases of the junction left unmatched. This CDR3 is 15 amino acids long. CDR3 nucleotide sequence: TGTGCCAGCAGTGAGTTGGCAGGGGGCGGGAAAAAACTGTTTTTT. It encodes CASSELAGGGKKLFF.

The gene calls are TRBV7-9 and TRBJ1-5; 7 bases match TRBD1. J gave up 7 bases and V 5 bases, and 8 bases lay outside the gene matches. CDR3 length: 14 residues. Germline V CDR1 and CDR2: SEHNR, FQNEAQ (reference sequence). The CDR3 protein is CASSVTGAGQPQHF. In DNA form, the CDR3 reads TGTGCCAGCAGCGTAACAGGGGCGGGACAGCCCCAGCATTTT. The full variable domain, in which reference TRBV7-9 and TRBJ1-5 provide the parts outside the CDR3, is DTGVSQNPRHKITKRGQNVTFRCDPISEHNRLYWYRQTLGQGPEFLTYFQNEAQLEKSRLLSDRFSAERPKGSFSTLEIQRTEQGDSAMYLCASSVTGAGQPQHFGDGTRLSIL.

This clone is a singleton in its sample. This rearrangement joins TRBV29-1 to TRBJ2-7; weak D call: TRBD1 (6 bases). The CDR3 extends over 12 amino acids. CDR1 SQVTM and CDR2 ANQGSEA come from the germline V gene. The V end was cut by 5 bases, the J end by 2 bases, with 10 bases between. The CDR3 protein is CSVLQGTYEQYF. In DNA, the CDR3 is TGCAGCGTTCTACAGGGAACCTACGAGCAGTACTTC.

The chain links TRBV6-2 or TRBV6-3 to TRBJ2-3; D call uncertain. Germline CDR1 and CDR2: MNHEY and SVGEGT. The CDR3 is made up of 14 amino acids. Trimming left V 4 bases short and J 1 base short, with 9 bases between. CDR3 protein: CASSFVTGTDTQYF. The CDR3 nucleotides are TGTGCCAGCAGTTTTGTAACGGGCACAGATACGCAGTATTTT.

This chain connects TRBV12-3 or TRBV12-4 to TRBJ2-7; maybe TRBD2 (5 bases). Trimming shortened V by 2 bases and J by 4 bases, and 9 bases separated the two germline ends. The CDR3 consists of 13 residues. The chain's CDR3 is CASSLSGLYEQYF. CDR3 nucleotides: TGTGCCAGCAGTTTATCGGGGTTATACGAGCAGTACTTC.

This chain joins TRBV7-9 and TRBJ2-1, with 16 nucleotides matching TRBD2. With V trimmed by 5 bases and J by 3 bases, 10 bases remained unmatched. The CDR3 consists of 19 residues. Germline CDR1 is SEHNR and CDR2 is FQNEAQ (reference sequence). CDR3: CASSENTGTSGRGYNEQFF. CDR3 nucleotide sequence: TGTGCCAGCAGCGAAAACACCGGGACTAGCGGGAGGGGCTACAATGAGCAGTTCTTC.

The chain recombines TRBV10-3 with TRBJ2-7; TRBD2 matches at 8 bases. Per the germline V gene, CDR1 is ENHRY and CDR2 is SYGVKD. The CDR3 spans 14 residues. After removal of 6 bases from V and 5 bases from J, the junction contained 9 bases not matched to a gene. CDR3 nucleotide sequence: TGTGCCATCAGAACGGGAGGGAATAATAACGAGCAGTACTTC. Translating it yields CAIRTGGNNNEQYF.

The chain employs TRBV19 and TRBJ2-7, with TRBD2 as a possible D gene (5 bases). The V end lost 3 bases, the J end lost 4 bases, and 16 bases lay between the germline ends. CDR1 LNHDA and CDR2 SQIVND come from the germline V gene (reference sequence). The CDR3 has 15 amino acids. The CDR3 spells CASSIGSRSTYEQYF. The CDR3 DNA is TGTGCCAGTAGTATTGGGAGCAGATCGACGTACGAGCAGTACTTC.

The chain combines TRBV28 with TRBJ2-3; 7 bases are a match to TRBD1. Germline V gene lookup returns CDR1 MDHEN and CDR2 SYDVKM. V was pared by 6 bases and J by 8 bases, with 8 bases of the junction left unmatched. The CDR3 extends over 13 amino acids. The CDR3 region is CASRDPQGRTQYF. Here the CDR3 DNA reads TGTGCCAGCAGAGACCCACAGGGGCGTACGCAGTATTTT.

The chain carries TRBV19 and TRBJ1-5; TRBD1 is a possible D gene (5 bases). Trimming pared 7 bases from V and 1 base from J, leaving 14 bases between. The CDR3 contains 15 residues. Germline V gives CDR1 LNHDA, CDR2 SQIVND (reference sequence). CDR3 in amino acids: CASNLGGGSNQPQHF. The CDR3 DNA reads as TGTGCCAGTAATTTGGGGGGAGGGAGCAATCAGCCCCAGCATTTT.

This clone was counted once. The chain employs TRBV27 and TRBJ2-1; 13 positions match TRBD2. The junction had 5 bases not matched to a gene; V was cut back by 3 bases and J by 9 bases. Per the germline V gene, CDR1 is MNHEY and CDR2 is SMNVEV (reference sequence). This CDR3 contains 15 residues. The CDR3 nucleotides are TGTGCCAGCAGTTTGGGGACTAGCGGGAAAACTGAGCAGTTCTTC. It codes for CASSLGTSGKTEQFF.

The chain links TRBV24-1 to TRBJ1-2; 8 nucleotides line up with TRBD1. V lost 3 bases and J lost 7; bases outside the gene matches: 6. Germline V CDR1 and CDR2: KGHDR, SFDVKD. The CDR3 has 14 amino acids. Written as DNA, the CDR3 is TGTGCCACCAGTGATCCCTTCACAGGGGGTGGCTACACCTTC. The encoded protein is CATSDPFTGGGYTF.

J is TRBJ2-3 and V is TRBV7-2; the match to TRBD1 covers 9 bases. The CDR3 sequence is 15 residues long. V lost 4 bases and J lost 4; bases outside the gene matches: 6. Germline CDR1 reads SGHTA; CDR2 reads FQGNSA. The CDR3 sequence: CASSWGQGRSDTQYF. The CDR3 DNA follows: TGTGCCAGCAGCTGGGGACAGGGAAGGTCAGATACGCAGTATTTT.

The chain joins TRBV2 to TRBJ2-5; 10 bases align to TRBD2. Trimming took 4 bases from V and 5 from J; bases not matched to a gene: 10. The V gene's germline CDR1 is SNHLY and CDR2 FYNNEI. This CDR3 has 16 amino acids. The CDR3 region is CASSGEAGGPRETQYF. CDR3 bases: TGTGCCAGCAGTGGGGAAGCGGGAGGGCCTCGGGAGACCCAGTACTTC.

This chain connects TRBV6-2 or TRBV6-3 to TRBJ2-7, with D maybe TRBD2 (5 bases). The CDR3 spans 17 residues. V lost 5 bases, J lost 3 bases, and 23 bases lay in between. The germline gives CDR1 MNHEY, CDR2 SVGEGT. CDR3 in DNA: TGTGCCAGCAGTCCGCACGGCACTGATGAGGGAAGCTACGAGCAGTACTTC. Protein sequence: CASSPHGTDEGSYEQYF.

In this sample, this clone turned up once. This chain uses TRBV10-2 with TRBJ2-1; perhaps TRBD2 as D (6 bases). This CDR3 comprises 14 residues. V gave up 8 bases and J gave up 0 bases, with 11 bases separating them. The germline V gene has CDR1 WSHSY and CDR2 SAAADI. The CDR3 loop reads CASGGSGSYNEQFF. The CDR3 nucleotides are TGCGCCAGCGGCGGTAGCGGCTCCTACAATGAGCAGTTCTTC.

The chain combines TRBV5-1 with TRBJ2-2; 7 bases match TRBD2. The J segment lost 6 bases and the V segment lost 9 bases, leaving 2 bases of the junction unmatched. CDR1 is SGHRS and CDR2 is YFSETQ in the germline V gene. The CDR3 runs 11 residues. CDR3 in amino acids: CATREPGELFF. The CDR3 bases are TGCGCCACGCGGGAGCCCGGGGAGCTGTTTTTT.

V usage is TRBV29-1 and J usage is TRBJ2-5, with D possibly TRBD2 on 5 matching bases. V was cut by 7 bases and J by 2 bases, with 14 bases left in between. Germline V gene data show CDR1 as SQVTM and CDR2 as ANQGSEA. The CDR3 sequence is 13 residues long. The CDR3 sequence: CSARDPGQETQYF. CDR3 sequence (DNA): TGCAGCGCCCGGGATCCTGGACAAGAGACCCAGTACTTC.

The chain combines TRBV7-9 with TRBJ1-2; D gene ambiguous. V was pared by 5 bases and J by 2 bases, with 6 bases between. CDR1 is SEHNR, CDR2 FQNEAQ, per germline (reference sequence). The CDR3 spans 12 residues. The DNA of the CDR3 is TGTGCCAGCAGCCCACAGAACTATGGCTACACCTTC. The encoded protein is CASSPQNYGYTF.

This clone was recorded a few times. This chain connects TRBV5-3 to TRBJ1-3; D might be TRBD1 (6 bases). TRBV5-3 is an ORF for which the function is uncertain. Trimming removed 4 bases from V and 2 bases from J, with 7 bases in between. The CDR3 covers 13 residues. The CDR3 sequence is CARSPGAGNTIYF. DNA of the CDR3: TGTGCCAGAAGCCCAGGGGCTGGAAACACCATATATTTT.

This chain connects TRBV4-1 to TRBJ1-3; 7 nucleotides line up with TRBD1. Germline V CDR1 and CDR2: MGHRA, YSYEKL. Trimming removed 0 bases from V and 2 bases from J; junction bases left unmatched: 7. The CDR3 extends over 17 amino acids. The CDR3 DNA sequence: TGCGCCAGCAGCCAAGATCACCCCGACAGGGCTGGAAACACCATATATTTT. Translated, it gives CASSQDHPDRAGNTIYF.

The chain recombines TRBV28 with TRBJ2-1, with TRBD2 matching 8 bases. CDR1 is MDHEN, CDR2 SYDVKM, per germline. V was clipped by 5 bases and J by 4 bases; unmatched bases: 4. This CDR3 comprises 14 residues. CDR3 residues: CASSPAGEYNEQFF. The CDR3 DNA reads as TGTGCCAGCAGTCCAGCGGGAGAATACAATGAGCAGTTCTTC.

This chain joins TRBV9 and TRBJ1-2; 7 positions match TRBD1. V shed 0 bases and J 2 bases; nucleotides not matched to a gene: 10. Germline loops: CDR1 SGDLS, CDR2 YYNGEE. CDR3 length: 17 amino acids. The chain's CDR3 is CASSVGDSQEGNYGYTF. CDR3 nucleotide sequence: TGTGCCAGCAGCGTAGGGGACAGTCAGGAAGGCAACTATGGCTACACCTTC. The variable domain in full, completed from reference TRBV9 and TRBJ1-2, reads DSGVTQTPKHLITATGQRVTLRCSPRSGDLSVYWYQQSLDQGLQFLIQYYNGEERAKGNILERFSAQQFPDLHSELNLSSLELGDSALYFCASSVGDSQEGNYGYTFGSGTRLTVV.

This sequence joins TRBV4-3 and TRBJ2-5; 7 bases fit TRBD2. The CDR3 is 15 residues long. V lost 0 bases and J lost 4; bases outside the gene matches: 5. The germline V gene has CDR1 LGHNA and CDR2 YSLEER. This CDR3 reads CASSQDRGVGETQYF. The CDR3 DNA is TGCGCCAGCAGCCAAGACCGGGGGGTGGGAGAGACCCAGTACTTC.

This rearrangement joins TRBV6-5 to TRBJ1-2, with TRBD1 matching over 8 bases. Germline V gives CDR1 MNHEY, CDR2 SVGAGI. V was pared by 7 bases and J by 7 bases, with 8 bases of the junction left unmatched. The CDR3 is made up of 13 amino acids. The CDR3 nucleotides are TGTGCCAGCATTCGATACGACAGGGGTGGCTACACCTTC. Translating gives CASIRYDRGGYTF.

This sequence joins TRBV19 and TRBJ1-1, with D possibly matching TRBD1 (5 bases). The V gene lost 5 bases and the J gene lost 4 bases, with 14 bases spanning the gap. CDR3 size: 14 residues. CDR1 and CDR2 (germline): LNHDA, SQIVND (reference sequence). CDR3 sequence reads: CASSPRASVTEAFF. CDR3 in DNA: TGTGCCAGTAGTCCCAGGGCTTCTGTCACTGAAGCTTTCTTT.

The chain joins TRBV10-3 to TRBJ1-3, with D hard to call. V lost 2 bases and J 8 bases, leaving 10 bases between the germline ends. The CDR3 has 13 residues. Germline lookup yields CDR1 ENHRY and CDR2 SYGVKD. DNA for the CDR3: TGTGCCATCAGTGAGGCGGGGAGGTACACCATATATTTT. This sequence encodes CAISEAGRYTIYF.